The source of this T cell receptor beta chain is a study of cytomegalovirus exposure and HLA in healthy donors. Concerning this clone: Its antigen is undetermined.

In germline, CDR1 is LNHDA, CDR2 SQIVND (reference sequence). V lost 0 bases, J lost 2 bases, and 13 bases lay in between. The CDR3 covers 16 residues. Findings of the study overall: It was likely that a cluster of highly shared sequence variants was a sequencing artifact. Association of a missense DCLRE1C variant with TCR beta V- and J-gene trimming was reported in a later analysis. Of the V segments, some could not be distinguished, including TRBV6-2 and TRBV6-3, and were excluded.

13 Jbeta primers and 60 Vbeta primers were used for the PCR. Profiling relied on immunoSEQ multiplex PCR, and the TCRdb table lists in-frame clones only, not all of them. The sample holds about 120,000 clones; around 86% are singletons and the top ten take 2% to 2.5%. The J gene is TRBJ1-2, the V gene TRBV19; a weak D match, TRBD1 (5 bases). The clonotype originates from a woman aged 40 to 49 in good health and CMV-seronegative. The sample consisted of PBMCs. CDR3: CASSIDLTVINYGYTF. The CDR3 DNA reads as TGTGCCAGTAGTATAGACTTGACAGTAATAAACTATGGCTACACCTTC.